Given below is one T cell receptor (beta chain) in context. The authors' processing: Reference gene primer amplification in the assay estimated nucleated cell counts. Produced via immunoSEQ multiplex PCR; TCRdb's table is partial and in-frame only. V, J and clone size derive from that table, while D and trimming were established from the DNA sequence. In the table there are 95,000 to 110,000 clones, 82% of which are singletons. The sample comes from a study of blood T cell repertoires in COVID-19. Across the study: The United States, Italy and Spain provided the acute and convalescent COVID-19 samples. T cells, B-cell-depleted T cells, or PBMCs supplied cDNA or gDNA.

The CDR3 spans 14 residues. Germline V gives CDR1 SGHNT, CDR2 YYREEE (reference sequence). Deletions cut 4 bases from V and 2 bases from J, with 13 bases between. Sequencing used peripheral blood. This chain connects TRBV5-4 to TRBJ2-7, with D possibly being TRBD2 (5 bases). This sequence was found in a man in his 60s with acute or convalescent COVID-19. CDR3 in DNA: TGTGCCAGCAGCCTCACCAGGAGGCCCTACGAGCAGTACTTC. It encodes CASSLTRRPYEQYF.